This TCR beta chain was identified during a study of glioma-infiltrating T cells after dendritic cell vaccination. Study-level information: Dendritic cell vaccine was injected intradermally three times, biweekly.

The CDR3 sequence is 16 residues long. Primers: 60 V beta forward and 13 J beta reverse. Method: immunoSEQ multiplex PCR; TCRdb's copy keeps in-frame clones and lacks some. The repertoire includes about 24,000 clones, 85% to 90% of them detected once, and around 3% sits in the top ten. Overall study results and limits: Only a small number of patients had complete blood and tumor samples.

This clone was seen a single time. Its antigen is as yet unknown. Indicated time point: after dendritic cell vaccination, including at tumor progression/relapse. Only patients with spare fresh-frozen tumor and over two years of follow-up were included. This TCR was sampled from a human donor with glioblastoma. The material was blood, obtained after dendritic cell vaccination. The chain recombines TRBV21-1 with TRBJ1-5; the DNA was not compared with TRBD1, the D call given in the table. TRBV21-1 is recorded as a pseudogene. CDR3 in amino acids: CASSKDQTAENQPQHF. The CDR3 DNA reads TGTGCCAGCAGCAAAGATCAGACAGCTGAAAATCAGCCCCAGCATTTT.